These 29 T cell receptor beta chains came from one sample sequenced in a study of cytomegalovirus exposure and HLA in healthy donors. The PCR ran on 60 Vbeta and 13 Jbeta primers. Using immunoSEQ multiplex PCR, the repertoire was profiled, and TCRdb retains in-frame clones only, with some absent. The sample has about 99,000 clones, 65% to 85% seen once. Material: PBMCs. These receptor sequences come from a man aged 35 to 55 in good health and CMV-seronegative.

The rearrangement uses TRBV19 and TRBJ1-6; D is unclear. The V gene's germline CDR1 is LNHDA and CDR2 SQIVND (reference sequence). The CDR3 consists of 13 residues. The ends were cut back, 5 bases at V and 6 bases at J, with 8 bases in the middle. In DNA, the CDR3 is TGTGCCAGTAGTCCTCAGGTTAATTCACCCCTCCACTTT. It codes for CASSPQVNSPLHF.

This sequence joins TRBV29-1 and TRBJ1-2; no definite D call. The germline gives CDR1 SQVTM, CDR2 ANQGSEA. The V and J ends lost 2 bases and 3 bases respectively, with 7 bases between them. This CDR3 region has 12 residues. CDR3 sequence reads: CSVEFGDYGYTF. The CDR3 bases are TGCAGCGTTGAATTCGGTGACTATGGCTACACCTTC.

This chain connects TRBV7-6 to TRBJ2-7; 11 bases are a match to TRBD2. J gave up 0 bases and V 6 bases, and 4 bases lay outside the gene matches. This CDR3 comprises 15 residues. CDR1 SGHVS and CDR2 FNYEAQ come from the germline V gene. The DNA for the CDR3 is TGTGCCAGCAGACGCGGGACTAGCGGCTCCTACGAGCAGTACTTC. Protein sequence: CASRRGTSGSYEQYF.

This chain links TRBV5-1 with TRBJ1-3, with unresolved D. The CDR3 runs to 13 residues. V lost 0 bases and J lost 8, with 9 bases in between. Germline-derived CDR1 and CDR2 are SGHRS and YFSETQ. The CDR3 region is CASSLAPRDTIYF. DNA of the CDR3: TGCGCCAGCAGCTTGGCACCCCGGGACACCATATATTTT.

This chain joins TRBV25-1 and TRBJ2-7, with 8 bases matching TRBD2. The length of the CDR3 is 16 residues. Germline V lookup: CDR1 MGHDK, CDR2 SYGVNS. V trimming: 5 bases; J trimming: 1 base; junction bases outside the gene matches: 10. CDR3 nucleotides: TGTGCCAGCAGTCTACCGACTAGCGAGAGGTCCTACGAGCAGTACTTC. Its translation: CASSLPTSERSYEQYF.

The V and J genes are TRBV7-9 and TRBJ1-4, with 12 bases aligning to TRBD1. There are 16 residues in the CDR3. Germline V gene data show CDR1 as SEHNR and CDR2 as FQNEAQ (reference sequence). V lost 1 base and J lost 7; bases outside the gene matches: 4. The CDR3 DNA reads TGTGCCAGCAGCTTAGGGGACAGGGGGCGCGGTGAAAAACTGTTTTTT. Residues: CASSLGDRGRGEKLFF.

The chain uses TRBV2 and TRBJ2-7, with 9 bases identical to TRBD2. The CDR3 is 15 residues long. The V gene end was trimmed by 3 bases and the J gene end by 3 bases; junction bases not matched to a gene: 6. CDR1 and CDR2 from the germline V gene are SNHLY and FYNNEI. CDR3 region: CASSDTSSGNYEQYF. The CDR3 DNA reads TGTGCCAGCAGTGATACGTCTAGCGGGAACTACGAGCAGTACTTC.

The chain employs TRBV28 and TRBJ1-1, with D unresolved. V was shortened by 4 bases and J by 4 bases, with 4 bases between the two germline ends. Germline loops: CDR1 MDHEN, CDR2 SYDVKM. This CDR3 has 11 residues. The CDR3 coding sequence is TGTGCCAGCAGTTCGTCCACTGAAGCTTTCTTT. Its translation: CASSSSTEAFF.

The rearrangement uses TRBV28 and TRBJ1-2; TRBD1 matches 8 bases. Germline values: CDR1 MDHEN, CDR2 SYDVKM. This CDR3 has 17 amino acids. V dropped 5 bases and J dropped 5; count of bases not matched to a gene: 16. The chain's CDR3 is CASSQGQGAPPAYGYTF. For the CDR3, the DNA is TGTGCCAGCAGTCAAGGACAGGGCGCACCCCCAGCATATGGCTACACCTTC.

This clone was found once. The chain carries TRBV7-9 and TRBJ1-1; D uncertain. Between the trimmed V and J ends, which lost 4 bases and 3 bases, there was a span of 3 bases. Germline V gene lookup returns CDR1 SEHNR and CDR2 FQNEAQ (reference sequence). This CDR3 comprises 11 residues. Here the CDR3 DNA reads TGTGCCAGCAGCTCGTACACTGAAGCTTTCTTT. Translation gives CASSSYTEAFF.

DNA of the CDR3: TGTGCCAGCAGCTCCCACGGACTAGCGGGAGTCACCGGGGAGCTGTTTTTT. Translated, it gives CASSSHGLAGVTGELFF. The chain carries TRBV11-3 and TRBJ2-2, with 13 bases fitting TRBD2. The CDR3 has 17 amino acids. The V gene end was trimmed by 4 bases and the J gene end by 4 bases; junction bases not matched to a gene: 6. Germline assignment: CDR1 SGHNT and CDR2 YENEEA.

J is TRBJ2-5 and V is TRBV6-1, with 11 bases matching TRBD2. This CDR3 spans 15 amino acids. The germline V gene encodes CDR1 MNHNS and CDR2 SASEGT. Unmatched junction bases numbered 7, after V lost 8 bases and J lost 2 bases. The CDR3 bases are TGTGCCAGCGCCCGCGGGACTAGCGGACAAGAGACCCAGTACTTC. Residues: CASARGTSGQETQYF.

This sequence joins TRBV7-9 and TRBJ1-5; 9 bases are a match to TRBD1. This CDR3 has 17 residues. Germline V gene lookup returns CDR1 SEHNR and CDR2 FQNEAQ (reference sequence). V shed 1 base and J 2 bases; nucleotides not matched to a gene: 6. The CDR3 region is CASSLGGTGMGNQPQHF. DNA of the CDR3: TGTGCCAGCAGCTTAGGAGGGACAGGGATGGGCAATCAGCCCCAGCATTTT.

The chain has TRBV7-2 and TRBJ2-7, with D tentatively TRBD1 (5 bases). The V end was cut by 5 bases, the J end by 4 bases, with 9 bases between. The germline V gene has CDR1 SGHTA and CDR2 FQGNSA. This CDR3 spans 12 amino acids. The CDR3 bases are TGTGCCAGCAGCATCAGGGTTTACGAGCAGTACTTC. Its translation: CASSIRVYEQYF.

V gene TRBV20-1 combines with J gene TRBJ2-7; D remains unclear. This CDR3 has 11 residues. Per the germline V gene, CDR1 is DFQATT and CDR2 is SNEGSKA (reference sequence). V gave up 2 bases and J gave up 4 bases, with 6 bases separating them. The CDR3 reads CSARTGYEQYF. The CDR3 nucleotides are TGCAGTGCTAGAACCGGGTACGAGCAGTACTTC.

The V call is TRBV5-4, the J call TRBJ2-2, with D tentatively TRBD1 (6 bases). The V and J ends lost 4 bases and 1 base respectively, with 8 bases between them. There are 14 residues in the CDR3. Germline V CDR1 and CDR2: SGHNT, YYREEE (reference sequence). DNA for the CDR3: TGTGCCAGCAGCCAGGGACAGAACACCGGGGAGCTGTTTTTT. It is translated as CASSQGQNTGELFF.

The CDR3 spells CASSRGQGNTIYF. CDR3 sequence (DNA): TGTGCCAGCAGTCGGGGACAGGGAAACACCATATATTTT. This sequence joins TRBV6-5 and TRBJ1-3; 7 bases are shared with TRBD1. The germline V gene encodes CDR1 MNHEY and CDR2 SVGAGI. V was pared by 5 bases and J by 4 bases, with 2 bases of the junction left unmatched. The CDR3 extends over 13 amino acids.

This chain uses TRBV19 with TRBJ1-1; tentative D call: TRBD1 (6 bases). This CDR3 comprises 13 residues. Germline CDR1 reads LNHDA; CDR2 reads SQIVND (reference sequence). V shed 5 bases and J shed 4 bases, with 11 bases lying between them. CDR3 region: CASSPRGGTEAFF. The CDR3, as DNA: TGTGCCAGTAGTCCTAGAGGGGGCACTGAAGCTTTCTTT.

This clone occurred a few times. The chain carries TRBV7-2 and TRBJ2-3; TRBD2 matches at 10 bases. V shed 4 bases and J 0 bases; nucleotides not matched to a gene: 4. CDR3 length equals 16 residues. Germline V lookup: CDR1 SGHTA, CDR2 FQGNSA. In nucleotides, the CDR3 is TGTGCCAGCAGCTCGACTAGCGGGTCTAGCACAGATACGCAGTATTTT. Its protein is CASSSTSGSSTDTQYF.

This chain joins TRBV7-7 and TRBJ2-5; TRBD1 agrees at 8 bases. The CDR3 consists of 15 residues. Trimming removed 4 bases from V and 4 bases from J; junction bases left unmatched: 8. The germline V gene encodes CDR1 SSHAT and CDR2 FNYEAQ (reference sequence). CDR3 in amino acids: CASSSSRTGGETQYF. For the CDR3, the DNA is TGTGCCAGCAGCTCAAGCCGTACAGGGGGAGAGACCCAGTACTTC.

In the case of this clone: The junction shows a germline mismatch at one end, possibly a read error. The chain joins TRBV13 to TRBJ2-3; TRBD2 matches at 9 bases. This CDR3 has 16 residues. Germline CDR1 PRHDT, CDR2 FYEKMQ (reference sequence). CDR3 loop: CATSLVAGGTADTQYF. The CDR3 DNA is TGTGCCACCAGCTTAGTTGCGGGGGGGACGGCAGATACGCAGTATTTT.

V and J are TRBV27 and TRBJ1-3; a weak D match, TRBD1 (5 bases). Germline loops: CDR1 MNHEY, CDR2 SMNVEV (reference sequence). The germline V and J ends were trimmed by 2 bases and 3 bases, with 14 bases remaining between them. CDR3 size: 16 residues. This CDR3 reads CASSLVYPGVGNTIYF. CDR3 sequence (DNA): TGTGCCAGCAGTTTAGTTTACCCGGGGGTTGGAAACACCATATATTTT.

V and J are TRBV10-3 and TRBJ2-5, with 9 bases matching TRBD2. The CDR3 totals 13 residues. Germline V lookup: CDR1 ENHRY, CDR2 SYGVKD. V dropped 4 bases and J dropped 5; count of bases not matched to a gene: 2. CDR3 sequence (DNA): TGTGCCATCAGTGTGCGGGGGGGGGAGACCCAGTACTTC. Encoded protein: CAISVRGGETQYF.

This sequence joins TRBV7-3 and TRBJ1-1; 8 bases align to TRBD1. V trimming: 5 bases; J trimming: 7 bases; junction bases outside the gene matches: 15. Per germline, CDR1 SGHTA and CDR2 FQGTGA. This CDR3 region has 16 residues. The CDR3 sequence: CASSLHGTGLDNEAFF. CDR3 sequence (DNA): TGTGCCAGCAGCCTCCACGGGACAGGCCTCGACAATGAAGCTTTCTTT. Filled out from reference TRBV7-3 and TRBJ1-1, the complete variable domain reads GAGVSQTPSNKVTEKGKYVELRCDPISGHTALYWYRQSLGQGPEFLIYFQGTGAADDSGLPNDRFFAVRPEGSVSTLKIQRTERGDSAVYLCASSLHGTGLDNEAFFGQGTRLTVV.

The rearrangement uses TRBV5-1 and TRBJ1-2; 10 bases map to TRBD1. The CDR3 is made up of 13 amino acids. After removal of 3 bases from V and 5 bases from J, the junction contained 1 base not matched to a gene. CDR1 SGHRS and CDR2 YFSETQ come from the germline V gene. The DNA of the CDR3 is TGCGCCAGCAGCTGGACAGGGGGGTATGGCTACACCTTC. Amino acid sequence: CASSWTGGYGYTF.

The genes are TRBV30 and TRBJ2-2; TRBD2 matches 8 bases. Trimming at V came to 4 bases and at J to 5 bases, leaving 9 bases not matched to a gene. Germline V gene lookup returns CDR1 GTSNPN and CDR2 SVGIG (reference sequence). This CDR3 is built from 15 residues. The CDR3 DNA reads as TGTGCCTGGATCTGGCGGGGGGCTCGAACCGGGGAGCTGTTTTTT. Translated: CAWIWRGARTGELFF.

In this sample, this clone turned up a few times. The V and J genes are TRBV6-5 and TRBJ1-6, with unresolved D. V was shortened by 6 bases and J by 7 bases, with 13 bases between the two germline ends. CDR1 and CDR2 (germline): MNHEY, SVGAGI. This CDR3 contains 14 residues. CDR3: CASRTGIENSPLHF. DNA for the CDR3: TGTGCCAGCAGAACCGGGATAGAAAATTCACCCCTCCACTTT.

The chain recombines TRBV21-1 with TRBJ2-1; the DNA was not compared with TRBD2, the D call given in the table. TRBV21-1 is an annotated pseudogene. CDR3 length: 17 amino acids. The CDR3 DNA reads as TGTGCCAGCAGCAAAGAGTTCCGACCCGAACCCGGGTATGAGCAGTTCTTC. Translated: CASSKEFRPEPGYEQFF.

The chain recombines TRBV5-1 with TRBJ2-5; TRBD2 matches at 7 bases. The ends lost 6 bases at V and 5 bases at J; junction bases unmatched: 10. Looked up from germline, CDR1 is SGHRS and CDR2 is YFSETQ. This CDR3 is built from 14 residues. CDR3 DNA sequence: TGCGCCAGCAACCCCACTAGCGTACTTGAGACCCAGTACTTC. Translated, it gives CASNPTSVLETQYF.